The 20 T cell receptor beta chains below come from one sample, sequenced in a study of T cell repertoires in cytomegalovirus infection. TCRdb processed the reads anew with MiXCR; each CDR3 protein has one entry. The sample includes about 830,000 distinct CDR3 sequences, 32% of them seen just once. These receptors are not linked to any known antigen. Sequencing used cultured CD8+ T cells from PBMCs, obtained from culture after CMV antigen stimulation. The source of these receptors is a human donor in good health (CMV status not recorded). Some clones in this sample may be carry-over from other donors' samples.

The chain couples TRBV4-1 to TRBJ2-7; weak D call: TRBD1 (5 bases). V was cut by 4 bases and J by 3 bases, with 19 bases left in between. The CDR3 has 16 amino acids. Germline V gives CDR1 MGHRA, CDR2 YSYEKL. This chain's CDR3 is CASSPLIGQDRYEQYF. The DNA for the CDR3 is TGCGCCAGCAGCCCCCTTATAGGACAAGACCGCTACGAGCAGTACTTC.

This clonotype has at least ten counts. This sequence joins TRBV7-6 and TRBJ2-7, with no clear D. There are 15 residues in the CDR3. The V gene lost 6 bases and the J gene lost 6 bases, with 21 bases spanning the gap. The germline CDR1 and CDR2 sequences are SGHVS and FNYEAQ. The CDR3 loop is CASSRMGSDWSEQYF. For the CDR3, the DNA is TGTGCCAGCAGTCGGATGGGAAGCGATTGGAGCGAGCAGTACTTC.

The J gene is TRBJ2-7, the V gene TRBV28; D may be TRBD1 (5 bases). This CDR3 spans 13 amino acids. V lost 6 bases to trimming and J lost 6 bases, with 15 bases between them. Germline lookup yields CDR1 MDHEN and CDR2 SYDVKM. The CDR3 nucleotides are TGTGCCAGCAGCCCTCTGGGGCAACGCGAGCAGTACGTC. Translation: CASSPLGQREQYV.

Comments on this clonotype: The junction departs from germline at one end; a sequencing error may be responsible. The chain uses TRBV6-5 and TRBJ1-2, with a weak D call TRBD1 (6 bases). This CDR3 has 16 residues. Germline assignment: CDR1 MNHEY and CDR2 SVGAGI. CDR3 protein: CASSYSTTGLDYVYTF. As DNA, the CDR3 is TGTGCCAGCAGTTACTCGACAACAGGGTTGGACTATGTCTACACCTTC.

This clonotype showed up just a few times. The chain couples TRBV6-1 to TRBJ2-7; D uncertain. V dropped 1 base and J dropped 7 bases, with 8 bases sitting between them. This CDR3 comprises 12 residues. Germline CDR1 and CDR2: MNHNS and SASEGT. CDR3 region: CASSEGPWEQYV. CDR3 in DNA: TGTGCCAGCAGTGAAGGACCCTGGGAGCAGTACGTC.

The V call is TRBV27, the J call TRBJ2-1, with D perhaps TRBD1 (6 bases). This CDR3 contains 13 residues. Looked up from germline, CDR1 is MNHEY and CDR2 is SMNVEV (reference sequence). V was trimmed by 3 bases and J by 4 bases, leaving 7 bases between them. The CDR3 DNA is TGTGCCAGCAGTTTTGACAGGTACAATGAGCAGTTCTTC. It encodes CASSFDRYNEQFF.

This chain links TRBV19 with TRBJ1-3; D unresolved. Germline CDR1 reads LNHDA; CDR2 reads SQIVND (reference sequence). The CDR3 loop spans 16 amino acids. V was trimmed by 3 bases and J by 0 bases, leaving 12 bases between them. CDR3 region: CASSIVRDFSGNTIYF. CDR3 bases: TGTGCCAGTAGTATTGTCCGTGACTTCTCTGGAAACACCATATATTTT.

There are a few counts of this clonotype. The chain employs TRBV7-7 and TRBJ2-7; D possibly matches TRBD1 or TRBD2 (5 bases each). CDR3 size: 16 residues. CDR1 is SSHAT and CDR2 is FNYEAQ in the germline V gene (reference sequence). CDR3 sequence: CASSPQGVRLVGEQYV. The CDR3 DNA reads TGTGCTAGCAGCCCGCAGGGAGTTCGGTTGGTTGGGGAGCAGTACGTC.

A few counts support this clonotype. This chain's CDR3 is CASSIGAGRTEAFF. For the CDR3, the DNA is TGTGCCAGTAGTATTGGGGCAGGGCGCACTGAAGCTTTCTTT. The chain has TRBV19 and TRBJ1-1; perhaps TRBD1 as D (5 bases). Deletions cut 3 bases from V and 4 bases from J, with 12 bases between. CDR1 and CDR2 from the germline V gene are LNHDA and SQIVND (reference sequence). The CDR3 has 14 amino acids.

The chain uses TRBV19 and TRBJ2-1, with a tentative D call TRBD2 (5 bases). V lost 6 bases and J 8 bases, leaving 11 bases between the germline ends. The germline CDR1 and CDR2 sequences are LNHDA and SQIVND (reference sequence). The length of the CDR3 is 12 residues. This CDR3 reads CASRLGSDEQFF. In DNA, the CDR3 is TGTGCCAGTAGACTAGGGTCGGATGAGCAGTTCTTC.

This clonotype was seen more than once but under ten times. This chain links TRBV7-9 with TRBJ1-2; D unresolved. CDR1 and CDR2 from the germline V gene are SEHNR and FQNEAQ (reference sequence). The ends were cut back, 5 bases at V and 5 bases at J, with 9 bases in the middle. The length of the CDR3 is 12 residues. CDR3 coding DNA: TGTGCCAGCAGCACTCGTAGTTATGGCTACACCTTC. Translation gives CASSTRSYGYTF. The full variable domain, rest sourced from reference TRBV7-9 and TRBJ1-2, is DTGVSQNPRHKITKRGQNVTFRCDPISEHNRLYWYRQTLGQGPEFLTYFQNEAQLEKSRLLSDRFSAERPKGSFSTLEIQRTEQGDSAMYLCASSTRSYGYTFGSGTRLTVV.

The V and J genes are TRBV6-2 or TRBV6-3 and TRBJ2-2; TRBD1 matches 7 bases. The CDR3 is 17 amino acids. With V trimmed by 5 bases and J by 6 bases, 15 bases remained unmatched. CDR1 and CDR2 (germline): MNHEY, SVGEGT. The CDR3 nucleotides are TGTGCCAGCAGTCACGTACCGGGACAGACATTACCCGGGGAGCTGTTTTTT. It yields the protein CASSHVPGQTLPGELFF.

About this clonotype itself: A much larger clone lies a single base off, so this may be a read error. The rearrangement joins TRBV4-1 to TRBJ2-5; D remains ambiguous. Germline V gives CDR1 MGHRA, CDR2 YSYEKL. This CDR3 comprises 12 residues. The CDR3 region is CVSSQDEETQYF. The CDR3 DNA reads as TGCGTCAGCAGCCAAGATGAGGAGACCCAGTACTTC.

The chain is built from TRBV7-9 and TRBJ1-5, with D perhaps matching TRBD1 (5 bases). The CDR3 sequence is 15 residues long. Trimming stripped 5 bases from V and 2 bases from J, with 13 bases between. Germline V lookup: CDR1 SEHNR, CDR2 FQNEAQ (reference sequence). CDR3 DNA sequence: TGTGCCAGCAGCCCGGACGGGGCCGGCAATCAGCCCCAGCATTTT. Translating gives CASSPDGAGNQPQHF.

The chain employs TRBV20-1 and TRBJ2-7; 9 bases fit TRBD1. The length of the CDR3 is 13 residues. Germline lookup yields CDR1 DFQATT and CDR2 SNEGSKA (reference sequence). Losses at the gene ends were 8 bases for V and 5 bases for J; bases not matched to a gene: 10. DNA of the CDR3: TGCAGTATACCGGGACAGGGCAACCACGAGCAGTACTTC. It encodes CSIPGQGNHEQYF.

This chain links TRBV20-1 with TRBJ1-1; 7 bases agree with TRBD1. Germline CDR1 DFQATT, CDR2 SNEGSKA (reference sequence). V trimming: 5 bases; J trimming: 1 base; junction bases outside the gene matches: 7. The CDR3 covers 14 residues. CDR3 nucleotides: TGCAGTGCTGGTCTAGACAGGGAGAACACTGAAGCTTTCTTT. It is translated as CSAGLDRENTEAFF.

This clonotype was seen a handful of times. The V gene is TRBV2, the J gene TRBJ2-2; 7 bases fit TRBD2. The CDR3 is 15 residues long. Trimming took 3 bases from V and 6 from J; bases not matched to a gene: 7. The germline V gene has CDR1 SNHLY and CDR2 FYNNEI. The CDR3 is CASSDGRGFAGELFF. The CDR3 nucleotides are TGTGCCAGCAGTGATGGGAGGGGCTTCGCCGGGGAGCTGTTTTTT.

The chain carries TRBV10-3 and TRBJ2-7; the match to TRBD1 covers 9 bases. The CDR3 covers 12 residues. The V segment lost 10 bases and the J segment 1 base; nucleotides outside the gene matches: 2. Germline-derived CDR1 and CDR2 are ENHRY and SYGVKD. The CDR3 region is CATGTGSYEQYV. CDR3 sequence (DNA): TGTGCCACCGGGACAGGGTCCTACGAGCAGTACGTC.

The rearrangement joins TRBV14 to TRBJ1-1; the match to TRBD1 covers 7 bases. CDR3 size: 14 residues. The V gene end was trimmed by 4 bases and the J gene end by 10 bases; junction bases not matched to a gene: 12. Germline V CDR1 and CDR2: SGHDN, FVKESK. The CDR3 spells CASSPLDRVQGAFF. The CDR3 DNA reads as TGTGCCAGCAGCCCCCTCGACAGGGTACAAGGAGCTTTCTTT.

The rearrangement uses TRBV5-1 and TRBJ1-2; 11 positions agree with TRBD1. Germline V lookup: CDR1 SGHRS, CDR2 YFSETQ. CDR3 size: 16 residues. The ends lost 5 bases at V and 6 bases at J; junction bases unmatched: 12. CDR3 DNA: TGCGCCAGCAGACTTGGACAGGGGGCTTTTGGGAATGGCTACACCTTC. Translation: CASRLGQGAFGNGYTF.